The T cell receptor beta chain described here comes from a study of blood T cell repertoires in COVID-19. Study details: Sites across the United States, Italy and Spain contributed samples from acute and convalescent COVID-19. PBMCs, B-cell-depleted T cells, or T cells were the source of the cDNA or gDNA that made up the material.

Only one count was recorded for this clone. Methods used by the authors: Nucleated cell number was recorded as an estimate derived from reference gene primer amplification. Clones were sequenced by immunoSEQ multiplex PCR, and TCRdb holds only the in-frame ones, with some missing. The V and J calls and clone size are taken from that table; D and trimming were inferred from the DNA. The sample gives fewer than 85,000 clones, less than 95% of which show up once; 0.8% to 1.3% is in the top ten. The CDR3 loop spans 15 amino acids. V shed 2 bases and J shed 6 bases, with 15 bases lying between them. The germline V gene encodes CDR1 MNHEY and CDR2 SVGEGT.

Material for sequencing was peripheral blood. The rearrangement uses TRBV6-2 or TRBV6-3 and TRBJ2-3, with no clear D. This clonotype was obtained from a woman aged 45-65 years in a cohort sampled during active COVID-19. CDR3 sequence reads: CASSYGSIAQDTQYF. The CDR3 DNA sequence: TGTGCCAGCAGTTACGGGTCGATAGCTCAGGATACGCAGTATTTT.